A selection of T cell receptor beta chains follows, all from one sample in a study of control samples from healthy donors and cancer patients. Here immunoSEQ multiplex PCR was the method, and the copy in TCRdb shows in-frame clones only, minus some. Among 100,000 to 150,000 clones, around 92% were seen once, and the ten largest hold roughly 0.54%. Material: PBMCs. These receptors all come from a man older than 75 with head and neck cancer. Both conserved end residues are part of each CDR3. Fields, in order: V gene, CDR3 protein.

v_call: TRBV18; cdr3_aa: CASDGGNYGYTF
v_call: TRBV3-1/TRBV3-2; cdr3_aa: CASSQDRCCGTGDPTNEKLFF
v_call: TRBV19; cdr3_aa: CASSSPGGRVGNTIYF
v_call: TRBV7-9; cdr3_aa: CASSPQGSGNTIYF
v_call: TRBV5-1; cdr3_aa: CASSLAGISYGYTF
v_call: TRBV7-9; cdr3_aa: CASSLGRTTNYGYTF
v_call: TRBV12-5; cdr3_aa: CASGLGTGGTDTQYF
v_call: TRBV9; cdr3_aa: CASSVGTENTEAFF
v_call: TRBV5-5; cdr3_aa: CASSLWGQGQETQYF
v_call: TRBV29-1; cdr3_aa: CSASGQARNTF
v_call: TRBV6-2/TRBV6-3; cdr3_aa: CASSYSPNYGYTF
v_call: TRBV5-4; cdr3_aa: CASSRRDRVWETQYF
v_call: TRBV6-4; cdr3_aa: CASSPSHRVGGNEQFF
v_call: TRBV6-5; cdr3_aa: CASSRTKWDEQFF
v_call: TRBV2; cdr3_aa: CASSDAGVGNEKLFF
v_call: TRBV7-9; cdr3_aa: CASSPRTGNGYTF
v_call: TRBV5-1; cdr3_aa: CASRTAPSYEQYF
v_call: TRBV9; cdr3_aa: CASSPHTGGIGQPQHF
v_call: TRBV27; cdr3_aa: CASSFGGGYNEQFF
v_call: TRBV6-1; cdr3_aa: CASSEPLRAAYYEQFF
v_call: TRBV5-5; cdr3_aa: CASSSPNYEQYF
v_call: TRBV4-3; cdr3_aa: CASSQEGTGANYGYTF
v_call: TRBV5-4; cdr3_aa: CASRLAGNNEQFF
v_call: TRBV18; cdr3_aa: CASSEDRGGHQPQHF
v_call: TRBV5-4; cdr3_aa: CASSYGTSGYQETQYF
v_call: TRBV7-6; cdr3_aa: CASSLIEGARGTEAFF
v_call: TRBV27; cdr3_aa: CASSSTGNSPLHF
v_call: TRBV18; cdr3_aa: CASSVGRDQETQYF
v_call: TRBV19; cdr3_aa: CASSRYGLNSNQPQHF
v_call: TRBV29-1; cdr3_aa: CSVEGRDRGYNEQFF
v_call: TRBV11-2; cdr3_aa: CASSLWRSTDTQYF
v_call: TRBV4-1; cdr3_aa: CASSQAYRGPGSNQPQHF
v_call: TRBV5-1; cdr3_aa: CASSASSYNEQFF
v_call: TRBV4-3; cdr3_aa: CASSRLVQDTQYF
v_call: TRBV19; cdr3_aa: CASSPRTGRSNTEAFF
v_call: TRBV5-6; cdr3_aa: CASSFPQGLGYEQYF
v_call: TRBV5-1; cdr3_aa: CASTHEPGQGAYEQYF
v_call: TRBV5-1; cdr3_aa: CASSGQGNEQYF
v_call: TRBV7-2; cdr3_aa: CASSPTGTDGYTF
v_call: TRBV7-8; cdr3_aa: CASSLAPHGAAFF
v_call: TRBV5-1; cdr3_aa: CASSRTVNTEAFF
v_call: TRBV6-5; cdr3_aa: CASSYSPGGPHEQYF
v_call: TRBV7-8; cdr3_aa: CASSPRTGNTIYF
v_call: TRBV6-5; cdr3_aa: CASSYPDRVNTGELFF
v_call: TRBV5-4; cdr3_aa: CASSGDPTFYNEQFF
v_call: TRBV6-2/TRBV6-3; cdr3_aa: CASSYWMGDTQYF
v_call: TRBV3-1/TRBV3-2; cdr3_aa: CASSQDGAGLSSYEQYF
v_call: TRBV6-1; cdr3_aa: CASSEAETASPLHF
v_call: TRBV13; cdr3_aa: CASSLGGNWAATQYF
v_call: TRBV6-2/TRBV6-3; cdr3_aa: CASSYHLMNTEAFF
v_call: TRBV12-3/TRBV12-4; cdr3_aa: CATSFSYNSPLHF
v_call: TRBV19; cdr3_aa: CATKGAYSGANVLTF
v_call: TRBV19; cdr3_aa: CASSTGQNMNTEAFF
v_call: TRBV7-9; cdr3_aa: CASSLVSDEQFF
v_call: TRBV9; cdr3_aa: CASSVGVTNNEQFF